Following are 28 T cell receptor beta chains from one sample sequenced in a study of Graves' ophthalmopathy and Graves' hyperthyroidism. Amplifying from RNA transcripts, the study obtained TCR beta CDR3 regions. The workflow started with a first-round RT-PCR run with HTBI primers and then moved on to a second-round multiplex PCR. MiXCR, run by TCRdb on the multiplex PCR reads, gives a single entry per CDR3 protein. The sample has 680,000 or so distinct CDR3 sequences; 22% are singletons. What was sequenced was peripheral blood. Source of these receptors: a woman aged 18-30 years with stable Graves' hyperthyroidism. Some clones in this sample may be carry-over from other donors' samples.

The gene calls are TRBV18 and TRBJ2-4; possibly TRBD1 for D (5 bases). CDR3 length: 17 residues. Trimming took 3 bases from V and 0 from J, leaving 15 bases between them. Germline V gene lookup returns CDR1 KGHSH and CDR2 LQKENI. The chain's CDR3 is CASSPLAGQLAKNIQYF. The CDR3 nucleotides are TGTGCCAGCTCACCCCTGGCAGGACAACTAGCCAAAAACATTCAGTACTTC.

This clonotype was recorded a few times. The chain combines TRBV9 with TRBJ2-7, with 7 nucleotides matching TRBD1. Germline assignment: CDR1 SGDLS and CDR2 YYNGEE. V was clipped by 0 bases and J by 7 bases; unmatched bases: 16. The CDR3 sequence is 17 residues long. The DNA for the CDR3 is TGTGCCAGCAGCGTAGCTTTCGGGACAGATCAAACTTTGGAGCAGTACTTC. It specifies CASSVAFGTDQTLEQYF. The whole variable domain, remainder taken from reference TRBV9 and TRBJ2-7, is DSGVTQTPKHLITATGQRVTLRCSPRSGDLSVYWYQQSLDQGLQFLIQYYNGEERAKGNILERFSAQQFPDLHSELNLSSLELGDSALYFCASSVAFGTDQTLEQYFGPGTRLTVT.

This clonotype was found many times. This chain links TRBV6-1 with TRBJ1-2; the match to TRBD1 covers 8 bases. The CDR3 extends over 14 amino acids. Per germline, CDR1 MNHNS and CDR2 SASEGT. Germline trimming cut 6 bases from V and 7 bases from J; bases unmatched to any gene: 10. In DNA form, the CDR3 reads TGTGCCAGCAGACCCCGGCAGGGGGCTTTTGGCTACACCTTC. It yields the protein CASRPRQGAFGYTF.

Written as DNA, the CDR3 is TGTGCCAGTAGCCCCGCGGGTGCAGAGACCCAGTACTTC. Translated, it gives CASSPAGAETQYF. The chain couples TRBV6-1 to TRBJ2-5; D is perhaps TRBD2 (5 bases). The CDR3 totals 13 residues. From germline, CDR1 is MNHNS and CDR2 SASEGT. The V end lost 9 bases, the J end lost 4 bases, and 15 bases lay between the germline ends.

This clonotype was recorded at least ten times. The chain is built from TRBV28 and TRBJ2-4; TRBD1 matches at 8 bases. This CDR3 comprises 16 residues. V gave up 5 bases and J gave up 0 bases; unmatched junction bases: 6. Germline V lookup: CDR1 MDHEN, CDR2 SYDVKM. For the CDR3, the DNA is TGTGCCAGCAGTCTGGGGACAGGCGGAGCCAAAAACATTCAGTACTTC. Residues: CASSLGTGGAKNIQYF.

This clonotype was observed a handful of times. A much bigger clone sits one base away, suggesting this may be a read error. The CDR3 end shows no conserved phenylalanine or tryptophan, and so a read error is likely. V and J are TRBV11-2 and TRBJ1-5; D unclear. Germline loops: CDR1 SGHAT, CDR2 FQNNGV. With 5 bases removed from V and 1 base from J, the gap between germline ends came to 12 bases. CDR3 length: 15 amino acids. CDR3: CASSEGRASNQPQHV. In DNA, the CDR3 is TGTGCCAGCAGCGAGGGCCGGGCGAGCAATCAGCCCCAGCATGTT.

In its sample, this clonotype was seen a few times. The CDR3 sequence: CASSPPDGETQYF. The CDR3 DNA reads as TGCGCCAGCAGCCCCCCCGACGGAGAGACCCAGTACTTC. The chain has TRBV4-1 and TRBJ2-5; D remains unclear. CDR3 size: 13 residues. V gave up 4 bases and J gave up 4 bases, with 10 bases separating them. From germline, CDR1 is MGHRA and CDR2 YSYEKL.

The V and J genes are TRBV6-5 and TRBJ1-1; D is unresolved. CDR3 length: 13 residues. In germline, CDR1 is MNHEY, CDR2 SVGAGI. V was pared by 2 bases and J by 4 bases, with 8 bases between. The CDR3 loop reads CASSYGLFTEAFF. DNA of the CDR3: TGTGCCAGCAGTTACGGACTTTTCACTGAAGCTTTCTTT.

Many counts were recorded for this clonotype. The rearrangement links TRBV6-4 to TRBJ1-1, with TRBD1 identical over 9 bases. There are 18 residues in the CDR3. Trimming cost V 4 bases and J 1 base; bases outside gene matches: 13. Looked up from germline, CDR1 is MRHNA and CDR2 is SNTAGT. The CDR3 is CASSGIPGQGGSNTEAFF. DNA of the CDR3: TGTGCCAGCAGTGGGATACCGGGACAGGGAGGTTCGAACACTGAAGCTTTCTTT.

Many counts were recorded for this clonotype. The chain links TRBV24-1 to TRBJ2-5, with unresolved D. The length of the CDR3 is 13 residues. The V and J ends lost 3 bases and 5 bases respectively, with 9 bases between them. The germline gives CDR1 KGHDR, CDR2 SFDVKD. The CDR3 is CATSDLRAETQYF. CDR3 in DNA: TGTGCCACCAGTGATCTTCGGGCGGAGACCCAGTACTTC.

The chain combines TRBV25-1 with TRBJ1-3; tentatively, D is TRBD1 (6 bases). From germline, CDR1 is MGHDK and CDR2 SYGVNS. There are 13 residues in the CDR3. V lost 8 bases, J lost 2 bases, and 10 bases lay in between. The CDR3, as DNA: TGTGCCAGCCGTAGACAGGCTGGAAACACCATATATTTT. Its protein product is CASRRQAGNTIYF.

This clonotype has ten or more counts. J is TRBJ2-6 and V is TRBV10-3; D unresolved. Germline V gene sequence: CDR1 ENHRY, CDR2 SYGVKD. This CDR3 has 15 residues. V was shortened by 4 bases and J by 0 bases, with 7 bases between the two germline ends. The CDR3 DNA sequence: TGTGCCATCAGTGGGGTGGGCTCTGGGGCCAACGTCCTGACTTTC. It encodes CAISGVGSGANVLTF.

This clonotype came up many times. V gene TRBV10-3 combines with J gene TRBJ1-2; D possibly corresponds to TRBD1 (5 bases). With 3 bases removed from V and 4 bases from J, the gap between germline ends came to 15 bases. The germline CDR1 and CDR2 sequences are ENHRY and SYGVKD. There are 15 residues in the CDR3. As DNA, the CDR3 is TGTGCCATCAGTGATGAGGGGAGGGAGGCCTATGGCTACACCTTC. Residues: CAISDEGREAYGYTF.

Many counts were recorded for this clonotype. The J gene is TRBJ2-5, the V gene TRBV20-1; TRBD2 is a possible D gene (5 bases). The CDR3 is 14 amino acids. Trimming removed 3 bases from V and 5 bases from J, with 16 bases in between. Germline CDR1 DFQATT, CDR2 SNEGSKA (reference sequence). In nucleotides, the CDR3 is TGCAGTGCTAGTAAAGGCGACTATCAGGAGACCCAGTACTTC. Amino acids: CSASKGDYQETQYF.

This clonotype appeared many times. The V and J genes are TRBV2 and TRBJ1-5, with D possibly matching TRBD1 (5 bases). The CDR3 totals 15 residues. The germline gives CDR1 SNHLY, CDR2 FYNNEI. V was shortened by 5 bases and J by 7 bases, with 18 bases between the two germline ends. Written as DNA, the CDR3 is TGTGCCAGCAGTAGACATCCAGGGAATGGACAGCCCCAGCATTTT. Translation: CASSRHPGNGQPQHF.

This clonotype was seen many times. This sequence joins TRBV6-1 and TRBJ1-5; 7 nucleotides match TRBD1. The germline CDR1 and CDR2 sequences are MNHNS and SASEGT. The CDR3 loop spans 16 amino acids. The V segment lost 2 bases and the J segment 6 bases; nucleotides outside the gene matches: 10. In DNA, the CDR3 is TGTGCCAGCAGTGAATCTAGACAGGGTTGGGCTCAGCCCCAGCATTTT. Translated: CASSESRQGWAQPQHF.

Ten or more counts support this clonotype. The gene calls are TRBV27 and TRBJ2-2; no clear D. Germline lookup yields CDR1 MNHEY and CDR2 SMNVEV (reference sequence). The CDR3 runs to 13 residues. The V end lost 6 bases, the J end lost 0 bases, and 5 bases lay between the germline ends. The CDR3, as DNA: TGTGCCAGCAGACAGCCGAACACCGGGGAGCTGTTTTTT. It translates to CASRQPNTGELFF.

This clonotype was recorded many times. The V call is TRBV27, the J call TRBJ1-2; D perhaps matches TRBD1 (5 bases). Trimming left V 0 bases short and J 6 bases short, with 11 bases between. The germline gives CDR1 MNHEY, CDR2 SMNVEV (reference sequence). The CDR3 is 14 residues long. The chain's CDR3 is CASSLSTGVDGYTF. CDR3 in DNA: TGTGCCAGCAGTTTATCTACGGGGGTCGATGGCTACACCTTC.

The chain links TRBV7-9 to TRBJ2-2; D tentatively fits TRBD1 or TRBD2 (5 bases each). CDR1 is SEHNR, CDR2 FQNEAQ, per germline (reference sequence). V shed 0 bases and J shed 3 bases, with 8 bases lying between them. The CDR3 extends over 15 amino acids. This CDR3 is CASSLALGDTGELFF. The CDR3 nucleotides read TGTGCCAGCAGCTTAGCCCTGGGGGACACCGGGGAGCTGTTTTTT. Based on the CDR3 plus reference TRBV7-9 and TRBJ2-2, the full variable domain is DTGVSQNPRHKITKRGQNVTFRCDPISEHNRLYWYRQTLGQGPEFLTYFQNEAQLEKSRLLSDRFSAERPKGSFSTLEIQRTEQGDSAMYLCASSLALGDTGELFFGEGSRLTVL.

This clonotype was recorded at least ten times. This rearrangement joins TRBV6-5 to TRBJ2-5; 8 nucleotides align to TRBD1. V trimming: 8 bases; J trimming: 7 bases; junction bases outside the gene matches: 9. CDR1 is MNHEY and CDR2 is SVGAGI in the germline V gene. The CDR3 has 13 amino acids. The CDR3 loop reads CASRTGHQGTQYF. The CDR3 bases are TGTGCCAGCCGGACAGGGCACCAGGGGACCCAGTACTTC.

DNA for the CDR3: TGCAGTGCCCCGAAGGGGGGGAGAGGAGAGACCCAGTACTTC. This encodes CSAPKGGRGETQYF. J is TRBJ2-5 and V is TRBV20-1; TRBD2 might be the D (7 bases). The CDR3 spans 14 residues. With 6 bases removed from V and 4 bases from J, the gap between germline ends came to 18 bases. Germline-derived CDR1 and CDR2 are DFQATT and SNEGSKA (reference sequence).

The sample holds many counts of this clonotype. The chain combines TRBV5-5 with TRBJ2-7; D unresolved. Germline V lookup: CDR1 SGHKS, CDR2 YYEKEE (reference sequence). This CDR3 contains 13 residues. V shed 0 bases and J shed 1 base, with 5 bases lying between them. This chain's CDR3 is CASSLDISYEQYF. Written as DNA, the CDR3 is TGTGCCAGCAGCTTGGACATTTCCTACGAGCAGTACTTC. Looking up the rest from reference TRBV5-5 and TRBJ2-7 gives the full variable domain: DAGVTQSPTHLIKTRGQQVTLRCSPISGHKSVSWYQQVLGQGPQFIFQYYEKEERGRGNFPDRFSARQFPNYSSELNVNALLLGDSALYLCASSLDISYEQYFGPGTRLTVT.

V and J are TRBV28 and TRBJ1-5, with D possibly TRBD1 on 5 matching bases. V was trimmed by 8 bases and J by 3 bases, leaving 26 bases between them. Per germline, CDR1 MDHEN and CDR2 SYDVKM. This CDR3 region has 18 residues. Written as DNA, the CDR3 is TGTGCCAGCCGGTACCCCCGGGACGCAAAAGGGACCAATCAGCCCCAGCATTTT. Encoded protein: CASRYPRDAKGTNQPQHF.

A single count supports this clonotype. The CDR3 nucleotides are TGTGCCACCAGTGACCCCCTACAGGGTTGGGGAGCTTTCTTT. It is translated as CATSDPLQGWGAFF. The chain uses TRBV24-1 and TRBJ1-1; D may be TRBD1 (6 bases). This CDR3 is built from 14 residues. Deletions cut 4 bases from V and 10 bases from J, with 18 bases between. Per the germline V gene, CDR1 is KGHDR and CDR2 is SFDVKD.

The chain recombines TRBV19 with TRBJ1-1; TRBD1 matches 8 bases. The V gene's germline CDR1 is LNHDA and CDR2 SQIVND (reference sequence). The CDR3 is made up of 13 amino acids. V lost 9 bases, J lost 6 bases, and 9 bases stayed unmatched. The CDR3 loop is CASNRQGMAEAFF. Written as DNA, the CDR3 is TGTGCCAGCAATAGACAGGGGATGGCTGAAGCTTTCTTT.

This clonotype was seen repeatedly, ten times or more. The CDR3 here is CASSGTGRGNIQYF. The CDR3, as DNA: TGTGCCAGCAGTGGGACAGGCCGCGGAAACATTCAGTACTTC. This chain connects TRBV6-1 to TRBJ2-4, with 7 nucleotides matching TRBD1. J gave up 6 bases and V 4 bases, and 6 bases lay outside the gene matches. Germline CDR1 MNHNS, CDR2 SASEGT. This CDR3 has 14 amino acids.

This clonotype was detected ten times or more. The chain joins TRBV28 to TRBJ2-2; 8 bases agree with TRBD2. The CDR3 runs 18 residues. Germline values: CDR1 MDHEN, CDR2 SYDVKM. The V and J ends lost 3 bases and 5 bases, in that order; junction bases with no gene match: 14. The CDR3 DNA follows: TGTGCCAGCAGTTTCGCATACGGCGGGAGGAGCGGAACCGGGGAGCTGTTTTTT. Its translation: CASSFAYGGRSGTGELFF.

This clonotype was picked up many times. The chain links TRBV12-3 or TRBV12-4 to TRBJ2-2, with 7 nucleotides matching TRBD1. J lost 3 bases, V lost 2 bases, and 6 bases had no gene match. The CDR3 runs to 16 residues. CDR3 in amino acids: CASSLSTGVHTGELFF. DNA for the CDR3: TGTGCCAGCAGTTTATCTACAGGGGTGCACACCGGGGAGCTGTTTTTT.